These 9 T cell receptor beta chains originate from one sample sequenced in a study of cytomegalovirus exposure and HLA in healthy donors. PCR involved 60 Vbeta and 13 Jbeta primers. Only in-frame clones appear in the TCRdb table, and some are missing; sequencing was by immunoSEQ multiplex PCR. The table has about 170,000 clones, 82% seen once. The sequenced sample was PBMCs. Receptors originate from a girl aged 2-9 years in good health and CMV-seropositive.

The J gene is TRBJ1-1, the V gene TRBV7-9, with 9 bases fitting TRBD1. The CDR3 totals 13 residues. V shed 6 bases, J shed 7 bases, and the junction held 6 bases outside the gene matches. Germline CDR1 reads SEHNR; CDR2 reads FQNEAQ (reference sequence). CDR3 in DNA: TGTGCCAGCAGTTTCACAGGGGGCAATGAAGCTTTCTTT. It translates to CASSFTGGNEAFF.

V is TRBV19 and J is TRBJ2-3; 10 bases map to TRBD1. The CDR3 runs 15 residues. The V and J ends lost 4 bases and 2 bases, in that order; junction bases with no gene match: 3. Germline assignment: CDR1 LNHDA and CDR2 SQIVND (reference sequence). As DNA, the CDR3 is TGTGCCAGTAGTACCGGGACAGGGGCCACAGATACGCAGTATTTT. Encoded protein: CASSTGTGATDTQYF.

This chain joins TRBV18 and TRBJ1-4; a weak D match, TRBD1 (5 bases). V lost 2 bases and J lost 8, with 12 bases in between. The CDR3 contains 14 residues. Germline V gene data show CDR1 as KGHSH and CDR2 as LQKENI. CDR3 coding DNA: TGTGCCAGCTCACCAGCGGGGCCGGGAGAAAAACTGTTTTTT. It specifies CASSPAGPGEKLFF.

The V call is TRBV1, the J call TRBJ1-2; the table's D call, TRBD1, was not checked against the DNA. TRBV1 is tagged as a pseudogene. This CDR3 spans 16 amino acids. CDR3 coding DNA: TGCACCAGCAGCCGTAAACAGGGTTATAGAAGCTATGGCTACACCTTC. Amino acids: CTSSRKQGYRSYGYTF.

The sample holds a few counts of this clone. V and J are TRBV6-6 and TRBJ2-7; TRBD2 agrees at 7 bases. Trimming removed 6 bases from V and 0 bases from J; junction bases left unmatched: 5. The CDR3 sequence is 14 residues long. The germline V gene encodes CDR1 MNHNY and CDR2 SVGAGI (reference sequence). This chain's CDR3 is CASSRSGHSYEQYF. In DNA, the CDR3 is TGTGCCAGCAGCCGTAGCGGGCACTCCTACGAGCAGTACTTC.

This rearrangement joins TRBV27 to TRBJ2-7; 7 bases fit TRBD1. Unmatched junction bases numbered 9, after V lost 4 bases and J lost 6 bases. The CDR3 extends over 14 amino acids. Germline V gene data show CDR1 as MNHEY and CDR2 as SMNVEV (reference sequence). The DNA for the CDR3 is TGTGCCAGCAGTTCAACGGGACAGCTTGGCGAGCAGTACTTC. This gives the protein CASSSTGQLGEQYF.

The J gene is TRBJ2-1, the V gene TRBV7-3; no reliable D call. This CDR3 comprises 13 residues. Germline-derived CDR1 and CDR2 are SGHTA and FQGTGA. The V gene lost 4 bases and the J gene lost 6 bases, with 10 bases spanning the gap. The CDR3 protein is CASSSSPGNEQFF. CDR3 DNA sequence: TGTGCCAGCAGCTCATCCCCGGGCAATGAGCAGTTCTTC.

The V call is TRBV19, the J call TRBJ1-1; 8 bases line up with TRBD1. In germline, CDR1 is LNHDA, CDR2 SQIVND (reference sequence). The length of the CDR3 is 15 residues. The V segment lost 4 bases and the J segment 1 base; nucleotides outside the gene matches: 5. The CDR3 sequence: CASSTDRGRNTEAFF. The CDR3 region has the DNA TGTGCCAGTAGTACCGACAGGGGACGGAACACTGAAGCTTTCTTT.

V and J are TRBV14 and TRBJ2-3; 8 nucleotides line up with TRBD2. Germline CDR1 and CDR2: SGHDN and FVKESK. With V trimmed by 6 bases and J by 1 base, 9 bases remained unmatched. The CDR3 spans 16 residues. Written as DNA, the CDR3 is TGTGCCAGCAGTCGTACGGGACTAGTGGGCACAGATACGCAGTATTTT. Translated, it gives CASSRTGLVGTDTQYF.